This is a list of T cell receptor beta chains from one sample in a study of blood T cell repertoires in COVID-19. Assay: immunoSEQ multiplex PCR; the TCRdb copy retains only in-frame clones and omits some. The sample holds just over 250,000 clones, roughly 86% seen once. The sequencing input was peripheral blood. Source of these receptors: a woman aged 50 to 60 with acute or convalescent COVID-19. Each CDR3 is given with its conserved first and last residue. D genes are given only for firm matches. For some rows the clone size is stated as once, few or many, or as a class when expanded; others skip it.

V gene	D gene	clone size	CDR3 length	J gene	CDR3 DNA	CDR3 protein
TRBV7-8	-	-	15	TRBJ1-1	TGTGCCAGCAGCTTAGGCGCCAGGGGGAACACTGAAGCTTTCTTT	CASSLGARGNTEAFF
TRBV2	-	-	14	TRBJ1-1	TGTGCCACCCCAAACAGGGAAGGGAACACTGAAGCTTTCTTT	CATPNREGNTEAFF
TRBV18	TRBD2	-	15	TRBJ2-1	TGTGCCAGCTCATTGACTAGCGGGGCGGGGAATGAGCAGTTCTTC	CASSLTSGAGNEQFF
TRBV18	-	-	12	TRBJ2-7	TGTGCCAGCTCACCACGGGCATACGAGCAGTACTTC	CASSPRAYEQYF
TRBV4-1	TRBD1	-	16	TRBJ1-3	TGCGCCAGCAGCCAGTGGACAGGAACCTCTGGAAACACCATATATTTT	CASSQWTGTSGNTIYF
TRBV14	-	-	16	TRBJ1-2	TGTGCCAGCAGCCCTCTGGGAGGCACTCATAGAGATGGCTACACCTTC	CASSPLGGTHRDGYTF
TRBV18	-	-	13	TRBJ2-7	TGTGCCAGCTCACCTCCGAGGGGGTACGAGCAGTACTTC	CASSPPRGYEQYF
TRBV5-1	-	-	16	TRBJ2-7	TGCGCCAGCAGCTTGGTGGGGCCAGGGAATCTTTACGAGCAGTACTTC	CASSLVGPGNLYEQYF
TRBV28	TRBD2	-	16	TRBJ2-5	TGTGCCAGCAGTTTATCCGTCGGGAGGGCCGGAGAGACCCAGTACTTC	CASSLSVGRAGETQYF
TRBV6-4	-	-	16	TRBJ2-1	TGTGCCAGCAGTGACTGGGGCGGGGTCCGTTACAATGAGCAGTTCTTC	CASSDWGGVRYNEQFF
TRBV5-1	-	once	16	TRBJ2-7	TGCGCCAGCAGCTCGCTACCGGGACACAGCTCCTACGAGCAGTACTTC	CASSSLPGHSSYEQYF
TRBV7-9	-	-	13	TRBJ1-3	TGTGCCAGCAGCTCGGGATACGGAAACACCATATATTTT	CASSSGYGNTIYF
TRBV19	-	-	14	TRBJ1-1	TGTGCCAGTAGCCGCGGGGGGCTGCTTTCTGAAGCTTTCTTT	CASSRGGLLSEAFF
TRBV5-5	-	-	14	TRBJ2-3	TGTGCCAGCAGCTTGGGGGGGCCCCCAGATACGCAGTATTTT	CASSLGGPPDTQYF
TRBV5-1	TRBD1	-	15	TRBJ2-7	TGCGCCAGCAGCCAAGAGGGACAGTTCTCCTACGAGCAGTACTTC	CASSQEGQFSYEQYF
TRBV9	TRBD1	few	14	TRBJ1-5	TGTGCCAGCAGCGCGGGACAGGGAGAACAGCCCCAGCATTTT	CASSAGQGEQPQHF
TRBV18	TRBD1	-	15	TRBJ1-4	TGTGCCAGCTCACCACCCGGACAGGGTGGCGAAAAACTGTTTTTT	CASSPPGQGGEKLFF
TRBV5-1	-	-	14	TRBJ1-4	TGCGCCAGCAGCTCGCGGGGAACTAATGAAAAACTGTTTTTT	CASSSRGTNEKLFF
TRBV6-5	TRBD1	-	14	TRBJ1-4	TGTGCCAGCAGGACAGGGAAGGTGGTTGAAAAACTGTTTTTT	CASRTGKVVEKLFF
TRBV5-1	-	once	15	TRBJ2-5	TGCGCCAGCTCTTCACAAGGGCAGGGCCAAGAGACCCAGTACTTC	CASSSQGQGQETQYF
TRBV24-1	TRBD2	-	17	TRBJ2-1	TGTGCCACCAGTGATTTAAAAGGGGCCGGGACTAACAATGAGCAGTTCTTC	CATSDLKGAGTNNEQFF
TRBV28	-	-	12	TRBJ2-7	TGTGCCAGCAGGAGCCTGTCCTACGAGCAGTACTTC	CASRSLSYEQYF
TRBV28	-	-	14	TRBJ2-5	TGTGCCAGCAGTTTGCAGGGGACGGCAGAGACCCAGTACTTC	CASSLQGTAETQYF
TRBV29-1	-	-	13	TRBJ2-5	TGCAGCGTAATCCAGGGCCCTAAAGAGACCCAGTACTTC	CSVIQGPKETQYF
TRBV5-1	TRBD1	once	14	TRBJ1-2	TGCGCCAGCAGCTTGGCAGGGGGTGTCTATGGCTACACCTTC	CASSLAGGVYGYTF
TRBV4-1	TRBD2	-	15	TRBJ2-7	TGCGCCAGCAGCCAAAATAGCGGGAGGGCCTACGAGCAGTACTTC	CASSQNSGRAYEQYF
TRBV7-2	TRBD2	once	13	TRBJ2-5	TGTGCCAGCAGCTGGACTAGCGCGGAGACCCAGTACTTC	CASSWTSAETQYF